Reported below is one T cell receptor beta chain. Unique molecular identifiers were used to barcode this TCRbeta library. TCRdb independently ran MiXCR on the PCR reads; one entry per CDR3 protein. The sample includes more than 150,000 distinct CDR3 sequences, less than 15% of them seen just once. The trim removed 3 bases at V and 4 bases at J, leaving 12 bases unmatched. In germline, CDR1 is MGHDK, CDR2 SYGVNS. This CDR3 is 18 amino acids long. The data derive from a study of T-cell reconstitution after alpha-beta-depleted transplantation in children. This sequence originates from a human donor who donated a stem cell graft to a child with acute lymphoblastic leukemia. The sample in question was PBMCs from the stem cell graft donor, obtained from the stem cell graft. V gene TRBV25-1 combines with J gene TRBJ2-5; 12 bases are shared with TRBD2. The CDR3 loop reads CASSDRPGLAGSGETQYF. The DNA of the CDR3 is TGTGCCAGCAGTGACCGACCCGGACTAGCGGGATCGGGAGAGACCCAGTACTTC.